These 18 T cell receptor beta chains share one sample of origin, sequenced in a study of regulatory T cells in long-lasting Graves disease. The sample's time point: newly diagnosed GD, antithyroid drugs for less than 3 months. Extracted PBMC RNA gave rise to the TCR library. With iRepertoire HTBI primers and Arm-PCR of CDR3 regions, TCR beta libraries were built. One entry per CDR3 protein, called by TCRdb with MiXCR from the multiplex PCR reads. The sample has 420,000 or so distinct CDR3 sequences, around 15% seen once. This sample was shared with a second study, whose subject was T cells in Graves' hyperthyroidism and ophthalmopathy.

Sequenced here: peripheral blood mononuclear cells (PBMCs), sampled at new diagnosis, from a patient treated with antithyroid drugs. These TCRs come from a woman aged 18-29 years with Graves disease.

V gene TRBV30 combines with J gene TRBJ2-7; the D call may be TRBD1 or TRBD2 (5 bases each). Germline values: CDR1 GTSNPN, CDR2 SVGIG (reference sequence). This CDR3 comprises 13 residues. V was pared by 3 bases and J by 5 bases, with 14 bases between. CDR3 in DNA: TGTGCCTGGAGATTAGGGACCTATAACGAGCAGTACTTC. Protein product: CAWRLGTYNEQYF.

This clonotype appeared a few times. The CDR3 loop reads CASSPAGGLASYNEQFF. In nucleotides, the CDR3 is TGTGCCAGCAGCCCAGCGGGAGGGTTGGCCTCCTACAATGAGCAGTTCTTC. V is TRBV3-1 and J is TRBJ2-1; TRBD2 matches 10 bases. CDR3 length: 17 amino acids. With 4 bases clipped from V and 0 bases from J, the junction kept 6 bases outside the gene matches. Germline CDR1 is LGHDT and CDR2 is YNNKEL (reference sequence).

This clonotype was seen repeatedly, ten times or more. The V gene is TRBV11-3, the J gene TRBJ2-1; 7 nucleotides agree with TRBD2. The ends lost 5 bases at V and 4 bases at J; junction bases unmatched: 2. CDR1 and CDR2 (germline): SGHNT, YENEEA. The CDR3 extends over 13 amino acids. CDR3 protein: CASSAGVYNEQFF. As DNA, the CDR3 is TGTGCCAGCAGCGCGGGAGTATACAATGAGCAGTTCTTC.

The V call is TRBV9, the J call TRBJ1-3, with D possibly being TRBD1 (6 bases). The germline gives CDR1 SGDLS, CDR2 YYNGEE. CDR3 length: 16 amino acids. The V gene lost 4 bases and the J gene lost 5 bases, with 19 bases spanning the gap. For the CDR3, the DNA is TGTGCCAGCAGCCCTCGGCCCGGGGGACAAAGAAACACCATATATTTT. Translated, it gives CASSPRPGGQRNTIYF.

This clonotype was seen many times. The V and J genes are TRBV28 and TRBJ1-5, with no clear D. Trimming took off 1 base at V and 2 bases at J, with 15 bases between the two ends. CDR3 length: 17 amino acids. Germline-derived CDR1 and CDR2 are MDHEN and SYDVKM. CDR3 in DNA: TGTGCCAGCAGTTTATATTCTGGGAACAGTGGCAATCAGCCCCAGCATTTT. Amino acids: CASSLYSGNSGNQPQHF.

This clonotype was recorded a few times. The chain joins TRBV18 to TRBJ2-2; D unclear. Deletions cut 1 base from V and 4 bases from J, with 13 bases between. Germline loops: CDR1 KGHSH, CDR2 LQKENI. The length of the CDR3 is 16 residues. CDR3 amino acids: CASSPLFGPTTGELFF. The CDR3 DNA follows: TGTGCCAGCTCACCACTATTCGGGCCTACCACCGGGGAGCTGTTTTTT.

The chain joins TRBV7-2 to TRBJ1-3; 8 bases are shared with TRBD1. Trimming removed 5 bases from V and 4 bases from J; junction bases left unmatched: 4. Germline V gives CDR1 SGHTA, CDR2 FQGNSA. The CDR3 sequence is 14 residues long. The CDR3 here is CASSPDRGGNTIYF. In DNA, the CDR3 is TGTGCCAGCAGCCCAGACAGGGGAGGAAACACCATATATTTT.

At least ten counts were recorded for this clonotype. The V and J genes are TRBV12-3 or TRBV12-4 and TRBJ2-7; 7 nucleotides agree with TRBD1. Trimming cost V 4 bases and J 3 bases; bases outside gene matches: 15. There are 17 residues in the CDR3. CDR3: CASSWAATGSGGYEQYF. CDR3 bases: TGTGCCAGCAGTTGGGCCGCGACAGGGTCTGGCGGCTACGAGCAGTACTTC.

In its sample, this clonotype was seen many times. The rearrangement uses TRBV11-2 and TRBJ1-1; 9 bases line up with TRBD1. The CDR3 has 15 amino acids. Trimming removed 6 bases from V and 3 bases from J; junction bases left unmatched: 8. CDR1 and CDR2 (germline): SGHAT, FQNNGV. CDR3 in DNA: TGTGCCAGCAGACAACAGGGGGCGGCGGACACTGAAGCTTTCTTT. Amino acid sequence: CASRQQGAADTEAFF. The full variable domain, in which reference TRBV11-2 and TRBJ1-1 provide the parts outside the CDR3, is EAGVAQSPRYKIIEKRQSVAFWCNPISGHATLYWYQQILGQGPKLLIQFQNNGVVDDSQLPKDRFSAERLKGVDSTLKIQPAKLEDSAVYLCASRQQGAADTEAFFGQGTRLTVV.

The genes are TRBV14 and TRBJ2-2; D not resolved. Trimming took 1 base from V and 4 from J, leaving 13 bases between them. The CDR3 consists of 16 residues. Germline V CDR1 and CDR2: SGHDN, FVKESK. CDR3 amino acids: CASSQVRGSFTGELFF. As DNA, the CDR3 is TGTGCCAGCAGCCAAGTGCGCGGCAGTTTCACCGGGGAGCTGTTTTTT.

This clonotype was observed at least ten times. The chain joins TRBV27 to TRBJ1-1; no firm D call. Germline CDR1 and CDR2: MNHEY and SMNVEV (reference sequence). Trimming stripped 2 bases from V and 4 bases from J, with 14 bases between. The CDR3 extends over 15 amino acids. The CDR3 DNA is TGTGCCAGCAGTTTACTGGCGTTGAGCGGCACTGAAGCTTTCTTT. Protein: CASSLLALSGTEAFF.

This clonotype has at least ten counts. This chain uses TRBV6-5 with TRBJ1-1; D not resolved. The CDR3 consists of 16 residues. From germline, CDR1 is MNHEY and CDR2 SVGAGI. Trimming cost V 0 bases and J 0 bases, with 11 bases left between them. The CDR3 DNA reads TGTGCCAGCAGTTACTCGAGGTTCGGGATGAACACTGAAGCTTTCTTT. Encoded protein: CASSYSRFGMNTEAFF.

Many counts were recorded for this clonotype. V and J are TRBV11-3 and TRBJ2-1; the D gene is possibly TRBD2 (6 bases). With 3 bases removed from V and 8 bases from J, the gap between germline ends came to 11 bases. The CDR3 is 13 residues long. Per germline, CDR1 SGHNT and CDR2 YENEEA. Here the CDR3 DNA reads TGTGCCAGCAGCTTGTCCGGGAGCTATGAGCAGTTCTTC. Amino acid sequence: CASSLSGSYEQFF. The full variable domain, rest sourced from reference TRBV11-3 and TRBJ2-1, is EAGVVQSPRYKIIEKKQPVAFWCNPISGHNTLYWYLQNLGQGPELLIRYENEEAVDDSQLPKDRFSAERLKGVDSTLKIQPAELGDSAVYLCASSLSGSYEQFFGPGTRLTVL.

Comments on this clonotype: This may come from a read error, since a much larger clone is one base off. The chain has TRBV20-1 and TRBJ2-1; 8 bases line up with TRBD1. This CDR3 has 13 amino acids. Germline CDR1 DFQATT, CDR2 SNEGSKA (reference sequence). The trim removed 6 bases at V and 10 bases at J, leaving 11 bases unmatched. The CDR3 protein is CSADRDTYYEQFF. As DNA, the CDR3 is TGCAGTGCGGACAGGGACACGTACTACGAGCAGTTCTTC.

This clonotype occurred a few times. The DNA for the CDR3 is TGCAGCGCGCCTGGGGGCACGGACTATGGCTACACCTTC. The encoded protein is CSAPGGTDYGYTF. J is TRBJ1-2 and V is TRBV20-1, with a weak D call TRBD1 (6 bases). Germline V gives CDR1 DFQATT, CDR2 SNEGSKA (reference sequence). This CDR3 has 13 amino acids.

This clonotype turned up a few times. The chain uses TRBV29-1 and TRBJ2-7; 7 bases fit TRBD2. Germline lookup yields CDR1 SQVTM and CDR2 ANQGSEA. CDR3 length: 15 amino acids. V lost 0 bases to trimming and J lost 3 bases; unmatched junction nucleotides: 8. The CDR3, as DNA: TGCAGCGTTGAAGATTTAAGCGGGAACGACTACGAGCAGTACTTC. It yields the protein CSVEDLSGNDYEQYF.

This clonotype appeared many times. The genes are TRBV2 and TRBJ2-3; 8 bases are shared with TRBD2. This CDR3 spans 15 amino acids. Trimming removed 1 base from V and 5 bases from J; junction bases left unmatched: 5. Germline V CDR1 and CDR2: SNHLY, FYNNEI. The CDR3 sequence: CASSEGGRPVDTQYF. The CDR3, as DNA: TGTGCCAGCAGTGAAGGCGGGAGGCCGGTAGATACGCAGTATTTT.

J is TRBJ2-7 and V is TRBV5-1; a possible D gene is TRBD1 (5 bases). The CDR3 runs 16 residues. Germline V gene sequence: CDR1 SGHRS, CDR2 YFSETQ. Trimming left V 0 bases short and J 6 bases short, with 19 bases between. CDR3 in amino acids: CASSLAYSGLLGEQYF. CDR3 nucleotides: TGCGCCAGCAGCTTGGCCTATTCAGGGTTGTTAGGCGAGCAGTACTTC.